One and the same sample provided the 2 T cell receptor beta chains below, sequenced in a study of T-cell reconstitution after alpha-beta-depleted transplantation in children. The TCRbeta library incorporated unique molecular identifiers. TCRdb processed the PCR reads anew with MiXCR; each CDR3 protein has one entry. The data contain over 200,000 distinct CDR3 sequences, approximately 11% of them singletons. Source: PBMCs, taken before TCRalphabeta/CD19-depleted stem cell transplant. The receptor source for this set is a child under two years old with acute myeloid leukemia, due to receive a stem cell transplant.

This clonotype appeared many times. One end of the junction fails to match germline, which may point to a read error. The genes are TRBV11-2 and TRBJ2-1; D might be TRBD1 (5 bases). This CDR3 region has 15 residues. From germline, CDR1 is SGHAT and CDR2 FQNNGV. CDR3 protein: CASSLGPTENNEQFF. DNA for the CDR3: TGTGCCAGCAGTTTAGGCCCGACAGAAAACAATGAGCAGTTCTTC.

This clonotype was seen more than once but under ten times. The chain's CDR3 is CASTIGSVQETQYF. The CDR3, as DNA: TGTGCCAGCACTATAGGGTCAGTCCAAGAGACCCAGTACTTC. The chain is built from TRBV12-3 or TRBV12-4 and TRBJ2-5; no clear D. V was trimmed by 7 bases and J by 1 base, leaving 13 bases between them. The CDR3 has 14 amino acids.